A selection of T cell receptor beta chains follows, all from one sample in a study of glioma-infiltrating T cells after dendritic cell vaccination. Sequencing was performed with immunoSEQ multiplex PCR; in TCRdb, only in-frame clones are kept and a portion is missing. The sample has some 90,000 clones, 75% to 85% seen once. This specimen consisted of blood, obtained after dendritic cell vaccination. Receptors originate from a human donor with glioblastoma. CDR3s include the opening cysteine and the closing phenylalanine or tryptophan. The order of the fields is clone size, J gene, D gene, V gene, CDR3 protein, CDR3 DNA. A D gene is named only where the DNA matches it firmly. Clone size appears in some rows only: once, few, many, or a class for an expanded clone.

clone size: .; J gene: TRBJ2-3; D gene: TRBD2; V gene: TRBV19; CDR3 protein: CASSMLSGMGDTQYF; CDR3 DNA: TGTGCCAGTAGTATGCTTAGCGGGATGGGAGATACGCAGTATTTT
clone size: .; J gene: TRBJ2-5; D gene: .; V gene: TRBV5-1; CDR3 protein: CASSWGGEETQYF; CDR3 DNA: TGCGCCAGCAGCTGGGGTGGGGAGGAGACCCAGTACTTC
clone size: .; J gene: TRBJ1-4; D gene: .; V gene: TRBV6-6; CDR3 protein: CASSRKGGGEKLFF; CDR3 DNA: TGTGCCAGCAGCCGGAAGGGTGGAGGTGAAAAACTGTTTTTT
clone size: .; J gene: TRBJ2-1; D gene: TRBD2; V gene: TRBV7-3; CDR3 protein: CASSLSAAGVGSLYNEQFF; CDR3 DNA: TGTGCCAGCAGCTTATCGGCAGCGGGAGTGGGCTCACTGTACAATGAGCAGTTCTTC
clone size: .; J gene: TRBJ2-7; D gene: TRBD1; V gene: TRBV29-1; CDR3 protein: CSVQPGQGGYEQYF; CDR3 DNA: TGCAGCGTCCAACCGGGACAGGGAGGATACGAGCAGTACTTC
clone size: .; J gene: TRBJ2-1; D gene: TRBD2; V gene: TRBV7-6; CDR3 protein: CASSPRPGLAGGNAYNEQFF; CDR3 DNA: TGTGCCAGCAGCCCCCGGCCGGGACTAGCGGGAGGAAACGCCTACAATGAGCAGTTCTTC
clone size: .; J gene: TRBJ2-1; D gene: .; V gene: TRBV29-1; CDR3 protein: CSGRDWEYNEQFF; CDR3 DNA: TGCAGCGGCCGGGACTGGGAGTACAATGAGCAGTTCTTC
clone size: .; J gene: TRBJ1-5; D gene: .; V gene: TRBV9; CDR3 protein: CASSPGTEVNQPQHF; CDR3 DNA: TGTGCCAGCAGCCCCGGGACTGAGGTGAACCAGCCCCAGCATTTT
clone size: .; J gene: TRBJ2-5; D gene: TRBD1; V gene: TRBV5-6; CDR3 protein: CASSLGQQETQYF; CDR3 DNA: TGTGCCAGCAGCCTGGGACAGCAAGAGACCCAGTACTTC
clone size: .; J gene: TRBJ2-3; D gene: .; V gene: TRBV19; CDR3 protein: CASSTRRVPDTQYF; CDR3 DNA: TGTGCCAGTAGTACCCGCAGGGTCCCAGATACGCAGTATTTT
clone size: .; J gene: TRBJ2-3; D gene: TRBD1; V gene: TRBV28; CDR3 protein: CASSLSQDRVAGDTQYF; CDR3 DNA: TGTGCCAGCAGTTTATCCCAGGACAGGGTCGCGGGGGATACGCAGTATTTT
clone size: .; J gene: TRBJ2-5; D gene: TRBD2; V gene: TRBV29-1; CDR3 protein: CSAAPLAGGLETQYF; CDR3 DNA: TGCAGCGCCGCCCCCCTAGCGGGAGGGCTGGAGACCCAGTACTTC
clone size: .; J gene: TRBJ2-7; D gene: TRBD2; V gene: TRBV5-1; CDR3 protein: CASSLDGTSGGHSYEQYF; CDR3 DNA: TGCGCCAGCAGCTTGGACGGGACTAGCGGGGGCCACTCCTACGAGCAGTACTTC
clone size: .; J gene: TRBJ1-2; D gene: .; V gene: TRBV27; CDR3 protein: CASSLDSANYGYTF; CDR3 DNA: TGTGCCAGCAGTTTAGACAGCGCTAACTATGGCTACACCTTC
clone size: .; J gene: TRBJ1-3; D gene: .; V gene: TRBV7-8; CDR3 protein: CASSLPGVGSGNTIYF; CDR3 DNA: TGTGCCAGCAGCCTTCCCGGAGTGGGCTCTGGAAACACCATATATTTT
clone size: once; J gene: TRBJ1-1; D gene: .; V gene: TRBV2; CDR3 protein: CASSEVGSLNTEAFF; CDR3 DNA: TGTGCCAGCAGTGAAGTGGGCAGTTTGAACACTGAAGCTTTCTTT
clone size: .; J gene: TRBJ2-2; D gene: .; V gene: TRBV11-1; CDR3 protein: CASSLAVERTYTGELFF; CDR3 DNA: TGTGCCAGCAGCTTAGCGGTAGAGCGGACCTACACCGGGGAGCTGTTTTTT
clone size: once; J gene: TRBJ1-3; D gene: TRBD1; V gene: TRBV19; CDR3 protein: CASSIPRQGASGNTIYF; CDR3 DNA: TGTGCCAGTAGTATCCCCCGACAGGGGGCATCTGGAAACACCATATATTTT
clone size: .; J gene: TRBJ2-5; D gene: .; V gene: TRBV9; CDR3 protein: CASSLTAGFQETQYF; CDR3 DNA: TGTGCCAGCAGCTTAACCGCAGGGTTCCAAGAGACCCAGTACTTC
clone size: .; J gene: TRBJ1-1; D gene: .; V gene: TRBV5-4; CDR3 protein: CASSLDRGMNTEAFF; CDR3 DNA: TGTGCCAGCAGCTTGGATCGCGGGATGAACACTGAAGCTTTCTTT
clone size: .; J gene: TRBJ2-3; D gene: TRBD2; V gene: TRBV10-3; CDR3 protein: CAINLAGADTQYF; CDR3 DNA: TGTGCCATCAATCTAGCGGGAGCAGATACGCAGTATTTT
clone size: once; J gene: TRBJ2-4; D gene: .; V gene: TRBV6-5; CDR3 protein: CASSSGAKNIQYF; CDR3 DNA: TGTGCCAGCAGCTCGGGAGCCAAAAACATTCAGTACTTC
clone size: .; J gene: TRBJ2-3; D gene: TRBD2; V gene: TRBV7-2; CDR3 protein: CASSFGGRATDTQYF; CDR3 DNA: TGTGCCAGCAGCTTTGGCGGGAGGGCCACAGATACGCAGTATTTT
clone size: .; J gene: TRBJ1-3; D gene: .; V gene: TRBV15; CDR3 protein: CATSARRVAIVSAGNTIYF; CDR3 DNA: TGTGCCACCAGCGCACGGAGGGTCGCTATCGTATCGGCTGGAAACACCATATATTTT
clone size: .; J gene: TRBJ2-3; D gene: TRBD2; V gene: TRBV25-1; CDR3 protein: CASRGGLRGGPDTQYF; CDR3 DNA: TGTGCCAGCAGGGGGGGCCTCCGGGGGGGCCCAGATACGCAGTATTTT
clone size: .; J gene: TRBJ1-4; D gene: TRBD1; V gene: TRBV30; CDR3 protein: CAWSATGGTNEKLFF; CDR3 DNA: TGTGCCTGGAGTGCTACAGGGGGCACTAATGAAAAACTGTTTTTT
clone size: .; J gene: TRBJ2-1; D gene: TRBD2; V gene: TRBV18; CDR3 protein: CASSLGLAGGYNEQFF; CDR3 DNA: TGTGCCAGCTCACTTGGACTAGCGGGAGGTTACAATGAGCAGTTCTTC
clone size: .; J gene: TRBJ1-1; D gene: .; V gene: TRBV5-1; CDR3 protein: CASSLASFTPGAFF; CDR3 DNA: TGCGCCAGCAGCTTGGCCTCGTTCACACCGGGAGCTTTCTTT
clone size: .; J gene: TRBJ2-1; D gene: TRBD2; V gene: TRBV10-3; CDR3 protein: CAISESLGLAGGGQSNEQFF; CDR3 DNA: TGTGCCATCAGTGAGTCTTTGGGACTAGCGGGAGGCGGTCAATCCAATGAGCAGTTCTTC
clone size: .; J gene: TRBJ2-3; D gene: .; V gene: TRBV11-2; CDR3 protein: CASSLAYRADTQYF; CDR3 DNA: TGTGCCAGCAGCTTAGCATACAGGGCAGATACGCAGTATTTT
clone size: .; J gene: TRBJ1-1; D gene: .; V gene: TRBV6-5; CDR3 protein: CASSYSNQGMPEAFF; CDR3 DNA: TGTGCCAGCAGTTACTCGAATCAGGGGATGCCTGAAGCTTTCTTT
clone size: .; J gene: TRBJ2-1; D gene: TRBD2; V gene: TRBV6-5; CDR3 protein: CASSAQTSGGNEQFF; CDR3 DNA: TGTGCCAGCAGTGCCCAGACTAGCGGGGGGAATGAGCAGTTCTTC
clone size: once; J gene: TRBJ1-4; D gene: TRBD1; V gene: TRBV5-1; CDR3 protein: CASSSGQGAATNEKLFF; CDR3 DNA: TGCGCCAGCAGCTCAGGACAGGGGGCAGCAACTAATGAAAAACTGTTTTTT
clone size: .; J gene: TRBJ2-4; D gene: TRBD1; V gene: TRBV19; CDR3 protein: CASSLRQGLAKNIQYF; CDR3 DNA: TGTGCCAGTAGTCTACGACAGGGGCTAGCCAAAAACATTCAGTACTTC
clone size: .; J gene: TRBJ2-3; D gene: TRBD1; V gene: TRBV29-1; CDR3 protein: CSALPQTGQSTDTQYF; CDR3 DNA: TGCAGCGCCCTACCGCAGACAGGGCAAAGCACAGATACGCAGTATTTT
clone size: .; J gene: TRBJ2-2; D gene: .; V gene: TRBV10-3; CDR3 protein: CAIGGGSSNTGELFF; CDR3 DNA: TGTGCCATCGGGGGCGGGAGCTCCAACACCGGGGAGCTGTTTTTT
clone size: .; J gene: TRBJ2-1; D gene: TRBD2; V gene: TRBV6-5; CDR3 protein: CASRRGLASKQFF; CDR3 DNA: TGTGCCAGCAGACGGGGACTAGCGAGTAAGCAGTTCTTC
clone size: once; J gene: TRBJ1-2; D gene: TRBD1; V gene: TRBV9; CDR3 protein: CASSADRANYGYTF; CDR3 DNA: TGTGCCAGCAGCGCGGACAGGGCTAACTATGGCTACACCTTC
clone size: .; J gene: TRBJ2-4; D gene: TRBD2; V gene: TRBV18; CDR3 protein: CASSLGLAGLGQNIQYF; CDR3 DNA: TGTGCCAGCTCACTCGGACTAGCGGGCCTCGGACAAAACATTCAGTACTTC
clone size: once; J gene: TRBJ1-1; D gene: TRBD1; V gene: TRBV6-1; CDR3 protein: CASKEGTANTEAFF; CDR3 DNA: TGTGCCAGCAAGGAGGGGACAGCGAACACTGAAGCTTTCTTT
clone size: .; J gene: TRBJ2-3; D gene: .; V gene: TRBV2; CDR3 protein: CASSEQSRDTQYF; CDR3 DNA: TGTGCCAGCAGTGAGCAATCCCGGGATACGCAGTATTTT
clone size: .; J gene: TRBJ2-7; D gene: TRBD1; V gene: TRBV27; CDR3 protein: CASSLSGQGAREQYF; CDR3 DNA: TGTGCCAGCAGTTTATCGGGACAGGGGGCGCGCGAGCAGTACTTC
clone size: .; J gene: TRBJ2-1; D gene: TRBD1; V gene: TRBV5-1; CDR3 protein: CASSADRGRFNEQFF; CDR3 DNA: TGCGCCAGCAGCGCCGACAGGGGGAGATTCAATGAGCAGTTCTTC
clone size: few; J gene: TRBJ2-5; D gene: .; V gene: TRBV5-1; CDR3 protein: CASSLEPWKGDKETQYF; CDR3 DNA: TGCGCCAGCAGCTTAGAGCCCTGGAAGGGGGATAAAGAGACCCAGTACTTC
clone size: few; J gene: TRBJ1-5; D gene: TRBD1; V gene: TRBV19; CDR3 protein: CASSVFMTGGNQPQHF; CDR3 DNA: TGTGCCAGTAGTGTTTTTATGACAGGGGGAAATCAGCCCCAGCATTTT
clone size: .; J gene: TRBJ2-1; D gene: TRBD2; V gene: TRBV6-6; CDR3 protein: CASSYSGAGVGSEQFF; CDR3 DNA: TGTGCCAGCAGTTATTCGGGAGCGGGAGTGGGTAGTGAGCAGTTCTTC
clone size: .; J gene: TRBJ2-1; D gene: .; V gene: TRBV18; CDR3 protein: CASSPKQRGGSYNEQFF; CDR3 DNA: TGTGCCAGCTCACCCAAACAGAGGGGAGGCTCCTACAATGAGCAGTTCTTC
clone size: .; J gene: TRBJ2-2; D gene: .; V gene: TRBV14; CDR3 protein: CASSPQIGELFF; CDR3 DNA: TGTGCCAGCAGCCCACAGATCGGGGAGCTGTTTTTT
clone size: .; J gene: TRBJ1-6; D gene: .; V gene: TRBV7-9; CDR3 protein: CASSTGEGVNSPLHF; CDR3 DNA: TGTGCCAGCAGCACCGGTGAAGGGGTTAATTCACCCCTCCACTTT
clone size: .; J gene: TRBJ1-5; D gene: TRBD1; V gene: TRBV2; CDR3 protein: CASSVLQGGNQPQHF; CDR3 DNA: TGTGCCAGCAGTGTCTTACAGGGGGGTAATCAGCCCCAGCATTTT
clone size: .; J gene: TRBJ2-3; D gene: TRBD1; V gene: TRBV5-1; CDR3 protein: CASSQRQGAPPDTQYF; CDR3 DNA: TGCGCCAGCAGCCAAAGACAGGGGGCGCCCCCAGATACGCAGTATTTT
clone size: .; J gene: TRBJ2-2; D gene: TRBD2; V gene: TRBV7-3; CDR3 protein: CASSRFPTSGRAAGTGELFF; CDR3 DNA: TGTGCCAGCAGTCGCTTCCCTACTAGCGGGAGGGCCGCGGGCACCGGGGAGCTGTTTTTT
clone size: .; J gene: TRBJ1-2; D gene: TRBD1; V gene: TRBV2; CDR3 protein: CASSELGTGGGGYTF; CDR3 DNA: TGTGCCAGCAGTGAATTGGGGACAGGGGGCGGGGGCTACACCTTC
clone size: .; J gene: TRBJ1-2; D gene: TRBD1; V gene: TRBV19; CDR3 protein: CASSDDRGANYGYTF; CDR3 DNA: TGTGCCAGTAGTGACGACAGGGGGGCTAACTATGGCTACACCTTC
clone size: .; J gene: TRBJ2-1; D gene: TRBD2; V gene: TRBV25-1; CDR3 protein: CASSDSTSSGGAGNEQFF; CDR3 DNA: TGTGCCAGCAGTGATTCTACAAGTAGCGGGGGGGCCGGCAATGAGCAGTTCTTC
clone size: .; J gene: TRBJ2-3; D gene: TRBD2; V gene: TRBV10-1; CDR3 protein: CASSGLAGEGTDTQYF; CDR3 DNA: TGCGCCAGCAGTGGATTAGCGGGAGAAGGTACAGATACGCAGTATTTT
clone size: .; J gene: TRBJ1-1; D gene: .; V gene: TRBV5-1; CDR3 protein: CASSSTGFTEAFF; CDR3 DNA: TGCGCCAGCAGCTCTACAGGGTTCACTGAAGCTTTCTTT
clone size: few; J gene: TRBJ1-2; D gene: .; V gene: TRBV11-2; CDR3 protein: CASSPNRFDYGYTF; CDR3 DNA: TGTGCCAGCAGCCCAAACAGATTTGACTATGGCTACACCTTC
clone size: .; J gene: TRBJ1-2; D gene: .; V gene: TRBV2; CDR3 protein: CASSARPGEANYGYTF; CDR3 DNA: TGTGCCAGCAGTGCACGGCCAGGGGAAGCTAACTATGGCTACACCTTC